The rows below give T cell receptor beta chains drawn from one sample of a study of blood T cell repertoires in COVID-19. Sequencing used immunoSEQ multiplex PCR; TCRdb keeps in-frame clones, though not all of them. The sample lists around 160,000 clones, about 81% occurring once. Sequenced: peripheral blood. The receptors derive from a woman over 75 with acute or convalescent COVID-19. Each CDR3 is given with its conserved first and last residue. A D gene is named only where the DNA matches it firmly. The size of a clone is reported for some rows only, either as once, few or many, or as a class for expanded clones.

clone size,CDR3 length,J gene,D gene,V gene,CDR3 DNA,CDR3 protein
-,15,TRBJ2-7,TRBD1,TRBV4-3,TGCGCCAGCAGCCAAGATTACAGGGGATCCTACGAGCAGTACTTC,CASSQDYRGSYEQYF
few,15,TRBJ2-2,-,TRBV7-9,TGTGCCAGCAGCTTGGTGGCAGAGAACACCGGGGAGCTGTTTTTT,CASSLVAENTGELFF
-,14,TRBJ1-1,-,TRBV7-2,TGTGCCAGCAGCGCCCAGGGAATGAACACTGAAGCTTTCTTT,CASSAQGMNTEAFF
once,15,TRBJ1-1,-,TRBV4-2,TGTGCCAGCAGCCAAGATGAGGCATTGAACACTGAAGCTTTCTTT,CASSQDEALNTEAFF
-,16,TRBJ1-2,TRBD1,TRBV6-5,TGTGCCAGCAGTTCACCCAACAGGGGGAAGGGCTATGGCTACACCTTC,CASSSPNRGKGYGYTF
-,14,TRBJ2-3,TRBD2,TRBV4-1,TGCGCCAGCAGTAGAAGCGGGGGAACAGATACGCAGTATTTT,CASSRSGGTDTQYF
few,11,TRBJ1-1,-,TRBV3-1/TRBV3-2,TGTGCCAGCAGCCAAGATCGGGAAGCTTTCTTT,CASSQDREAFF
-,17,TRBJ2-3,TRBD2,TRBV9,TGTGCCAGCAGCGTAATCGCTAGCGGGGGGGTCGGGGATACGCAGTATTTT,CASSVIASGGVGDTQYF
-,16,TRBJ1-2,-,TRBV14,TGTGCCAGCAGCCAAGATCACCCAACAGGGAGAGGCGGCTACACCTTC,CASSQDHPTGRGGYTF
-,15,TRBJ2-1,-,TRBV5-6,TGTGCCAGCAGCTTGGTTGGCGGGGCCTACAATGAGCAGTTCTTC,CASSLVGGAYNEQFF
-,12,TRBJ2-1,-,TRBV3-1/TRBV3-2,TGTGCCAGCAGCCAGGCCCCAAATGAGCAGTTCTTC,CASSQAPNEQFF
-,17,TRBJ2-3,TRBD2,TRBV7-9,TGTGCCAGCAGGACAGGGCGGGAGGGCCCTGGCACAGATACGCAGTATTTT,CASRTGREGPGTDTQYF
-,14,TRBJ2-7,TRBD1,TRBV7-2,TGTGCCAGCAGCGGGCGGACAGGGGCCTACGAGCAGTACTTC,CASSGRTGAYEQYF
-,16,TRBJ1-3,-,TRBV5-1,TGCGCCAGCAGTTTAACGACAGTGACCTCTGGAAACACCATATATTTT,CASSLTTVTSGNTIYF
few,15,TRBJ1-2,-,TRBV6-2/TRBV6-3,TGTGCCAGCAGTACTATCCGACGGAGCTTCTATGGCTACACCTTC,CASSTIRRSFYGYTF
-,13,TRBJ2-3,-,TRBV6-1,TGTGCCAGCAGTGAAGCATTTCGGGATACGCAGTATTTT,CASSEAFRDTQYF
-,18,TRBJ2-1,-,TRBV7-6,TGTGCCAGCAGCTTAGGGGTTAGGGCAGGGGGGACCTACAATGAGCAGTTCTTC,CASSLGVRAGGTYNEQFF
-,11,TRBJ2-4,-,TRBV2,TGTGCCAGCAGTGAGAGGAACATTCAGTACTTC,CASSERNIQYF
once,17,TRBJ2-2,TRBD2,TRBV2,TGTGCCAGCAAAGGGACTAGCGGAGTTAGGGGTACCGGGGAGCTGTTTTTT,CASKGTSGVRGTGELFF
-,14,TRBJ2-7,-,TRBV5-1,TGCGCCAGCAGCTTGTACACTAGCAGCTACGAGCAGTACTTC,CASSLYTSSYEQYF
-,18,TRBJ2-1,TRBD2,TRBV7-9,TGTGCCAGCAGCCCCACTAGCGGGCCCGTTTCCCTATACAATGAGCAGTTCTTC,CASSPTSGPVSLYNEQFF
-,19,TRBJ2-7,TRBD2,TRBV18,TGTGCCAGCTCACGCACGACAACTACCGGGACTAGCGGGTTTTACGAGCAGTACTTC,CASSRTTTTGTSGFYEQYF
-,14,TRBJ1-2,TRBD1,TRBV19,TGTGCCAGCAGATCGAGACAGGGGATCGCTGGCTACACCTTC,CASRSRQGIAGYTF
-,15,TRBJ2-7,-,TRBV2,TGTGCCAGCAGAGGAGGACCGTACGGAAACTACGAGCAGTACTTC,CASRGGPYGNYEQYF
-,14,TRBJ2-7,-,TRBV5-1,TGCGCCAGCAGCTTGGCCGACGGAGGGTACGAGCAGTACTTC,CASSLADGGYEQYF
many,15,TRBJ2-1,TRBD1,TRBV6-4,TGTGCCAGCAGCGAGACAGGGGGCTCCTACAATGAGCAGTTCTTC,CASSETGGSYNEQFF